The text below deals with one T cell receptor (beta chain). This sample is drawn from a study of blood T cells in healthy people across ages. Study background: Every two T cells gave about one barcoded beta molecule via template switching.

Drawing of peripheral blood yielded 8.5 to 10 milliliters from each donor. The V gene's germline CDR1 is SNHLY and CDR2 FYNNEI. V lost 8 bases and J 3 bases, leaving 16 bases between the germline ends. The CDR3 has 14 residues. Alongside a J-beta primer mix, a sample-barcoded 5' primer served in a second PCR lasting roughly 6 to 11 cycles. TCRdb re-called the 5' RACE reads through MiXCR, storing one row per CDR3 protein. This table has almost 300,000 distinct CDR3 sequences, around 30% appearing once. V and J are TRBV2 and TRBJ1-1; no clear D gene. Source material: blood. The TCR was taken from a woman in her 70s in good health. CDR3 in amino acids: CASSEPVSHTEAFF. In nucleotides, the CDR3 is TGTGCCAGCTCGGAGCCCGTCAGCCACACTGAAGCTTTCTTT. Combining the CDR3 with reference TRBV2 and TRBJ1-1 gives the whole variable domain EPEVTQTPSHQVTQMGQEVILRCVPISNHLYFYWYRQILGQKVEFLVSFYNNEISEKSEIFDDQFSVERPDGSNFTLKIRSTKLEDSAMYFCASSEPVSHTEAFFGQGTRLTVV.